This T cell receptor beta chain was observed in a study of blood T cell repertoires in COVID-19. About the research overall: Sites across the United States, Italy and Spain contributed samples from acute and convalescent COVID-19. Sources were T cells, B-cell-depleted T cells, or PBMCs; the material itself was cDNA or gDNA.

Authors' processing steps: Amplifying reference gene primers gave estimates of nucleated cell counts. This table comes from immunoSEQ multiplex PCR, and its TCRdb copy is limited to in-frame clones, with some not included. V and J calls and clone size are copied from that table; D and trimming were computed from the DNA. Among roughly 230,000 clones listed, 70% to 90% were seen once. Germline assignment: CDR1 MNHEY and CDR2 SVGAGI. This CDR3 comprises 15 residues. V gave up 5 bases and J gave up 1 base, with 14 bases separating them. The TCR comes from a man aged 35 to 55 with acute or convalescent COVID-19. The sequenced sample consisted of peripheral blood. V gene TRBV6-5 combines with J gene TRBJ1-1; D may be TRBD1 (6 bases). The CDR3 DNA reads TGTGCCAGCAGTCCAGGGGATCCTAGGAACACTGAAGCTTTCTTT. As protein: CASSPGDPRNTEAFF.